The source of this TCR beta chain is a study of shared clonotypes between healthy human individuals (TCRdb year 2020). In the study overall: The cohort included three men and two women between 18 and 49 years of age. For each donor, three plates each were used for CD4 naive and CD4 memory, two plates were used for CD8 naive, and one plate was used for CD8 memory. To estimate repertoire size and how much clonotypes are shared between individuals, the study performed deep sequencing of blood TCR repertoires from 4 to 6 healthy adults. To increase sequencing depth and limit assay-specific biases, TCR repertoire library preparation and sequencing were carried out by different laboratories using diverse techniques. Between about 0.9 and 10 billion PBMCs per donor were obtained by leukapheresis.

General findings and caveats noted by the study authors: Estimated clonotype richness was generally larger for naive than for memory subsets. Because the study included a small number of donors, the genetic and exposure-history diversity represented was limited. Sampling was limited to blood, and TCR repertoires in tissue likely differ from TCR repertoires in blood. Higher generation probabilities were observed for clonotypes shared by all four sorted-subset donors than for non-shared clonotypes. Sharing across four donors was observed for 4.5% to 6.5% of naive CD4, over 3% of naive CD8, over 2% of memory CD4, and roughly 0.43% of memory CD8 clonotypes. Pairwise subsampling indicated that sequencing depth was expected to affect the degree of clonotype sharing among donors. Rarefaction of sorted-subset datasets indicated incomplete sequencing despite the large sequencing depth.

CD8 naive samples consisted of CD45RO-negative cells that were positively selected for CCR7, yielding a CD45RA+CCR7+ population without TemRA cells. The donors were healthy, HIV-negative adults who had no recently reported acute infections or vaccinations. All donors were Caucasian adults living in Nashville, Tennessee, USA. Blood was collected by leukapheresis, and PBMCs were isolated by Ficoll-Histopaque density gradient centrifugation and then cryopreserved in liquid nitrogen vapor phase. Analytical flow cytometry was used to check the purity and quantity of each magnetically sorted T cell population. Each sorted fraction had its genomic DNA isolated and then quantified by UV absorbance on a Nanodrop 2000c. The CDR3 covers 14 residues, taking in both the cysteine and the phenylalanine. Only the CDR3 DNA stays, 42 bases, in frame from base 1. CDR1 MNHEY and CDR2 SVGAGI are derived from the germline V gene. V loses 0 bases, J loses 10 bases, and the germline ends lie 13 bases apart.

In regard to this clone: The antigen this receptor binds is unknown. No much larger clone is present one base from it, and per-base qualities are unavailable.

TCR CDR3 regions were amplified from genomic DNA by multiplex PCR using the deep immunoSEQ assay. Extracted genomic DNA from each cell subset was distributed evenly across all wells of several immunoSEQ 96-well plates, and each plate was treated as a replicate. For sorted subsets, roughly 200 ng of genomic DNA, equivalent to around 29,000 T cell genomes, went into each replicate PCR. Purified libraries were measured with a Qubit 3.0 fluorometer, size-checked on a Bioanalyzer 2100, and measured again with the KAPA Library Quantification kit. Every immunoSEQ 96-well plate was sequenced on a dedicated single-read 150-cycle Illumina NextSeq 550 flow cell. Turning to the authors' computational methods: Because only junctional sequences without quality scores were contained in the immunoSEQ output, filtering matching that applied to full-length reads could not be performed. To assign V/J genes and CDR3, sequences were annotated using PyIR, a Python wrapper for IgBLAST v1.9, with IMGT germline references. Reads with weak V/J assignments (E-value above 1e-6), missing CDR3, stop codons, out-of-frame junctions, or ambiguous translated residues were removed. V3J clonotypes were defined as sequences sharing an identical inferred V gene, J gene, and CDR3 amino acid sequence. The percentage overlap between two repertoires was calculated by dividing the number of shared unique clonotypes by the size of the smaller repertoire. Three approaches were used to assess repertoire richness: RTK rarefaction, the Chao1 estimator, and Recon v2.1 estimates of unobserved clonotypes. Generation probabilities for all TCRbeta clonotypes obtained by the gDNA method from four donors were computed using OLGA. Here the immuneACCESS table is served through TCRdb, limited to in-frame sequences with V and J called. Missing clones are a known gap in these copies; in checked studies unresolved V genes cover under half, and the rest lacks a known reason. That table is the source of V, J and clone size, and D and trimming were worked out from the DNA. The sample yields around 2,000,000 clones; about 95% were counted once. The top ten constitute 1% to 1.3% of the sample.

The source is a man aged 18 to 35 in good health. Here the chain combines TRBV6-5 and TRBJ2-1, with the D call perhaps TRBD1 or TRBD2, as 5 bases match in each case. Material: naive CD8+ T cells sorted from blood. The sample's cell subset or site label, decoded: CD45RA+CCR7+. The CDR3 corresponds to CASSYSRGSGEQFF. In nucleotides, the sequence is TGTGCCAGCAGTTACTCCCGGGGCTCGGGGGAGCAGTTCTTC.